This T cell receptor (beta chain) was recorded in a study of T cell repertoires in cytomegalovirus infection (dated by TCRdb to about 2019). Broadly, across the study: Alongside well-studied HLA-B-restricted epitopes, the peptide stimulations were aimed at recently identified HLA-C-restricted CMV epitopes, whose presentation resists viral immunomodulation. Donor HLA type was relevant to the analysis, because carriage of CMV infection together with the matching HLA type was indicated by public TCR beta signatures. Paper-wide results and their limitations: The ex vivo response was dominated by HLA-C-restricted CMV-specific TCR beta clonotypes, and the single most frequent clonotype in two of eight donors was supplied by these HLA-C-restricted clonotypes. In both this cohort and an independent roughly 400-donor cohort, the cumulative frequency of public TCR beta family members distinguished carriers of CMV infection plus the relevant HLA type.

The CDR3 measures 14 amino acids from cysteine to phenylalanine. Left in the record is the CDR3 DNA by itself, 42 bases read in frame from the first base. The CDR1 and CDR2 encoded by the germline V gene are MNHNS and SASEGT. A distance of 10 bases separates the germline ends of V and J, which lose 2 bases and 3 bases respectively. What the treatment or condition label conveys for this sample: in vitro stimulation with specific CMV peptide epitopes to enrich CMV-specific T cells. Sequencing was carried out with an Illumina HiSeq 1500. The public reads were quality trimmed at Q25 with fastp and then assembled into clones with MiXCR by TCRdb, keeping productive beta chains. Each CDR3 protein gets just one entry, which takes the most common genes and DNA from the rows behind it. Within this sample are around 710,000 distinct CDR3 sequences, with 29% of them counted one time only. The ten top clones hold about 12% of the sample.

A word on this clonotype: Its antigen remains unidentified. No base quality values were provided; no much bigger clone lies one nucleotide off.

Recombination linked TRBV6-1 to TRBJ2-5, with the D segment identity uncertain. The source material was cultured CD8+ T cells from PBMCs, sampled from culture after CMV antigen stimulation. The receptor comes from a human donor in good health (CMV status not recorded). Some clones in this sample may be carry-over from other donors' samples. The base sequence is TGTGCCAGCAGTGAATGGGATGCAGAAGAGACCCAGTACTTC. This yields the protein CASSEWDAEETQYF.